This T cell receptor beta chain was sequenced for a study of T cell responses to AZD1222 COVID-19 vaccine. This clone was seen more than once but under ten times. The method was immunoSEQ multiplex PCR; TCRdb's version includes in-frame clones alone and lacks a portion of them. The sample shows some 110,000 clones, approximately 83% of them seen only once. Per the germline V gene, CDR1 is KGHDR and CDR2 is SFDVKD. This CDR3 has 15 residues. V was cut by 9 bases and J by 14 bases, with 25 bases left in between. Specimen: peripheral blood, collected on day 0 of MenACWY control vaccination. The receptor's source is an adult in good health. The rearrangement joins TRBV24-1 to TRBJ1-6, with a tentative D call TRBD1 (6 bases). The CDR3 is CATPPADRMDGALHF. The CDR3 bases are TGTGCCACCCCTCCAGCGGACAGAATGGATGGAGCCCTCCACTTT.